This T cell receptor (beta chain) was identified in a study of type 1 regulatory T cells. This CDR3 is built from 16 residues. Germline V gene lookup returns CDR1 KGHDR and CDR2 SFDVKD. J gave up 4 bases and V 3 bases, and 6 bases lay outside the gene matches. TCRdb independently ran MiXCR on the reads; one entry per CDR3 protein. Of roughly 68,000 distinct CDR3 sequences listed, around 63% are singletons. As concerns this clonotype: Its specificity is unknown.

The genes are TRBV24-1 and TRBJ2-2, with 8 nucleotides matching TRBD2. The sample comprised cultured T cells, either the whole culture or a sorted T cell fraction (not recorded which). The subset denotes: Tr1-enriched cell product generated in vitro against host alloantigens. The TCR sequence derives from a human donor in good health. In nucleotides, the CDR3 is TGTGCCACCAGTGATCCCGGACTAGCCCTCACCGGGGAGCTGTTTTTT. Protein product: CATSDPGLALTGELFF.